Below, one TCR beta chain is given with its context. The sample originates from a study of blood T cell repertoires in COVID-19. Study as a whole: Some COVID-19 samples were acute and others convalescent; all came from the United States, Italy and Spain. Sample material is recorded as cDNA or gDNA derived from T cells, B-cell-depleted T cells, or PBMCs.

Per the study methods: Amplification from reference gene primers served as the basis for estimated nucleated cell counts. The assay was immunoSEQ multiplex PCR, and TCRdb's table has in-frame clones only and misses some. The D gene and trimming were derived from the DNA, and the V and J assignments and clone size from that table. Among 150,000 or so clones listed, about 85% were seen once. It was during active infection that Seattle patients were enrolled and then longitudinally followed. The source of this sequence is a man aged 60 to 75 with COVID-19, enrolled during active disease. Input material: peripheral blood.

CDR3 protein: CATSFGTGDLTRLQPQHF. In DNA form, the CDR3 reads TGTGCCACCTCTTTCGGGACAGGGGATTTGACAAGGCTTCAGCCCCAGCATTTT. This rearrangement joins TRBV19 to TRBJ1-5, with 10 nucleotides matching TRBD1. The CDR3 is 18 amino acids. Germline V gene lookup returns CDR1 LNHDA and CDR2 SQIVND (reference sequence). Trimming removed 10 bases from V and 6 bases from J; junction bases left unmatched: 21.